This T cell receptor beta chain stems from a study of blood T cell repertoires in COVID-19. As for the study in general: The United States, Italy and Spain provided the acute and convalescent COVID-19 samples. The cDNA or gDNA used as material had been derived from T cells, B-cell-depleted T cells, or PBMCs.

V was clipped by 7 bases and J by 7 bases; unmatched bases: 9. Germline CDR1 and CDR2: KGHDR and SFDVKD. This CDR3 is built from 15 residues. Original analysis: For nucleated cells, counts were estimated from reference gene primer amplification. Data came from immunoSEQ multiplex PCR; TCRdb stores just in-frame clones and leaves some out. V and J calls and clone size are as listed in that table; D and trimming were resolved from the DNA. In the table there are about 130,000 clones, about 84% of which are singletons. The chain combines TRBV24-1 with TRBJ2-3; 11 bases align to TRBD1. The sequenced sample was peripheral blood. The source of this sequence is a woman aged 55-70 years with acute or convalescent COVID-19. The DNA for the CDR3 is TGTGCCACCAGCGACTGGACAGGGGGCAGGTATACGCAGTATTTT. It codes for CATSDWTGGRYTQYF.